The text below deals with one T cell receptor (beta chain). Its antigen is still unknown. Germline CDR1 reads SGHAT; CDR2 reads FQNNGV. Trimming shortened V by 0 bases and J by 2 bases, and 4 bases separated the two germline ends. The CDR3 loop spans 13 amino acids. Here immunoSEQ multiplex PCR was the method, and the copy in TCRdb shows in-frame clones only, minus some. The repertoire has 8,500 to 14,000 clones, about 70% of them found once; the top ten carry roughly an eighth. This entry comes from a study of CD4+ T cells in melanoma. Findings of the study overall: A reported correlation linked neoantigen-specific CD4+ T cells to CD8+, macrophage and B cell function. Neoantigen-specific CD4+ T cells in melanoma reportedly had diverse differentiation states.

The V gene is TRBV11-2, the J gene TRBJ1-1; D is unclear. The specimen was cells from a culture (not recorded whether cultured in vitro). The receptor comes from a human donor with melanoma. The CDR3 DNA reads TGTGCCAGCAGCTTAGAAAGAAACACTGAAGCTTTCTTT. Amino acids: CASSLERNTEAFF.